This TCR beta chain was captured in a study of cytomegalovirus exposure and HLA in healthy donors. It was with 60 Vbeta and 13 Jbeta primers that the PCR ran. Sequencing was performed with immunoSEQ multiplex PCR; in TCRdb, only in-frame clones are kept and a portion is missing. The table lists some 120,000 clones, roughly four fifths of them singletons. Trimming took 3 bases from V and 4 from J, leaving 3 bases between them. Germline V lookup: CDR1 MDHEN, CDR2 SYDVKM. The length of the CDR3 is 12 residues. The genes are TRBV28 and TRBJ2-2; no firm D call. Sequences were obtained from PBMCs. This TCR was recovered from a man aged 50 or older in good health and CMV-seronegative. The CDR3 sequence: CASSLSTGELFF. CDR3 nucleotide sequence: TGTGCCAGCAGTTTGAGCACCGGGGAGCTGTTTTTT.